The 26 T cell receptor beta chains below all came from one sample that was sequenced in a study of STAT5B mutations in CD4+ large granular lymphocyte leukemia. The table came from immunoSEQ multiplex PCR; TCRdb's copy has only in-frame clones and leaves some out. Among tens of thousands of clones listed, 74% were seen once. The sequenced sample was CD4+ T cells from blood buffy coats. The source is a human donor in good health.

The sample holds a few counts of this clone. The rearrangement links TRBV29-1 to TRBJ1-1, with a weak D call TRBD1 (6 bases). The CDR3 length is 14 residues. Germline-derived CDR1 and CDR2 are SQVTM and ANQGSEA. V was trimmed by 4 bases and J by 4 bases, leaving 16 bases between them. The CDR3 DNA follows: TGCAGCGTTGTGGCCGCGGTCAGGGGCACTGAAGCTTTCTTT. It is translated as CSVVAAVRGTEAFF.

This chain joins TRBV23-1 and TRBJ2-1; D unclear. TRBV23-1 is an ORF, with its function uncertain. Trimming pared 2 bases from V and 3 bases from J, leaving 8 bases between. The CDR3 is 14 residues long. The CDR3 is CASSQGVSYNEQFF. CDR3 in DNA: TGCGCCAGCAGTCAAGGTGTCAGCTACAATGAGCAGTTCTTC.

This sequence joins TRBV15 and TRBJ1-4, with D uncertain. This CDR3 is 15 amino acids long. Trimming left V 2 bases short and J 0 bases short, with 7 bases between. Germline lookup yields CDR1 LNHNV and CDR2 YYDKDF (reference sequence). The DNA for the CDR3 is TGTGCCACCAGCAGACCACCTGCAACTAATGAAAAACTGTTTTTT. Encoded protein: CATSRPPATNEKLFF.

This clone was observed a few times. The chain links TRBV5-1 to TRBJ2-2; D is possibly TRBD1 or TRBD2 (5 bases each). Per the germline V gene, CDR1 is SGHRS and CDR2 is YFSETQ. The V gene lost 4 bases and the J gene lost 6 bases, with 13 bases spanning the gap. The CDR3 is 14 amino acids. The CDR3 spells CASSQTERAGELFF. CDR3 nucleotides: TGCGCCAGCAGCCAGACAGAGAGGGCCGGGGAGCTGTTTTTT.

The V gene is TRBV5-1, the J gene TRBJ2-1, with D possibly matching TRBD1 (5 bases). The germline V and J ends were trimmed by 0 bases and 10 bases, with 14 bases remaining between them. Germline-derived CDR1 and CDR2 are SGHRS and YFSETQ. CDR3 size: 14 residues. CDR3 protein: CASSLGGYLGEQFF. CDR3 sequence (DNA): TGCGCCAGCAGCTTGGGGGGCTATCTGGGGGAGCAGTTCTTC.

This clone was picked up one time. CDR3 protein: CASSQVGGNNSPLHF. The CDR3 DNA follows: TGCGCCAGCAGCCAAGTGGGAGGTAATAATTCACCCCTCCACTTT. The chain links TRBV4-3 to TRBJ1-6; D remains unclear. CDR1 and CDR2 from the germline V gene are LGHNA and YSLEER. Between the trimmed V and J ends, which lost 1 base and 5 bases, there was a span of 9 bases. The CDR3 runs 15 residues.

V gene TRBV28 combines with J gene TRBJ2-2; TRBD1 aligns across 8 bases. CDR3 length equals 13 residues. Germline assignment: CDR1 MDHEN and CDR2 SYDVKM. V shed 5 bases and J 14 bases; nucleotides not matched to a gene: 10. The CDR3: CASSPLAGGGLFF. CDR3 coding DNA: TGTGCCAGCAGTCCCCTCGCAGGGGGCGGACTGTTTTTT.

The rearrangement links TRBV18 to TRBJ1-1; tentatively, D is TRBD1 (6 bases). Trimming left V 1 base short and J 0 bases short, with 9 bases between. The CDR3 sequence is 15 residues long. CDR1 and CDR2 from the germline V gene are KGHSH and LQKENI. The CDR3 here is CASSPRGHLNTEAFF. The CDR3 DNA is TGTGCCAGCTCACCACGGGGACATTTGAACACTGAAGCTTTCTTT.

CDR3 residues: CASSVGQETQYF. The DNA for the CDR3 is TGTGCCAGCTCGGTGGGGCAAGAGACCCAGTACTTC. This chain connects TRBV28 to TRBJ2-5; D ambiguous. This CDR3 has 12 amino acids. Germline V CDR1 and CDR2: MDHEN, SYDVKM. Trimming removed 8 bases at V and 2 bases at J, with 9 bases between.

This clone was observed once. The chain carries TRBV6-6 and TRBJ1-2; the D is unclear. The germline CDR1 and CDR2 sequences are MNHNY and SVGAGI (reference sequence). There are 12 residues in the CDR3. V was cut by 4 bases and J by 8 bases, with 11 bases left in between. Here the CDR3 DNA reads TGTGCCAGCAGTTTCCGACGTTCCGGCTACACCTTC. Residues: CASSFRRSGYTF.

The V call is TRBV5-1, the J call TRBJ2-1; 7 bases align to TRBD1. The CDR3 sequence is 14 residues long. Germline V CDR1 and CDR2: SGHRS, YFSETQ. V lost 4 bases and J lost 9; bases outside the gene matches: 10. The CDR3 region has the DNA TGCGCCAGCAGCCCACCCCTACAGGGGATTGAGCAGTTCTTC. Its protein product is CASSPPLQGIEQFF.

The chain links TRBV29-1 to TRBJ2-7; TRBD1 might be the D (6 bases). The V gene lost 7 bases and the J gene lost 4 bases, with 17 bases spanning the gap. From germline, CDR1 is SQVTM and CDR2 ANQGSEA. This CDR3 region has 13 residues. The CDR3 nucleotides read TGCAGCGCAGGGGCCTTCCAGGGATACGAGCAGTACTTC. It translates to CSAGAFQGYEQYF.

In its sample, this clone was seen once. The chain has TRBV6-4 and TRBJ1-1; D perhaps matches TRBD1 (6 bases). Germline V lookup: CDR1 MRHNA, CDR2 SNTAGT. Trimming removed 6 bases at V and 5 bases at J, with 16 bases between. The CDR3 is 14 amino acids. The CDR3 region has the DNA TGTGCCAGCAGGAATACAGGGCTGGGAACTGAAGCTTTCTTT. As protein: CASRNTGLGTEAFF.

The chain carries TRBV7-2 and TRBJ2-7; possible D gene TRBD1, 6 bases. CDR3 length equals 15 residues. Germline CDR1 reads SGHTA; CDR2 reads FQGNSA. The germline V and J ends were trimmed by 2 bases and 1 base, with 12 bases remaining between them. The CDR3 coding sequence is TGTGCCAGCAGCTTAAGGGGAACAGGGTCCTACGAGCAGTACGTC. The encoded protein is CASSLRGTGSYEQYV.

The V gene is TRBV4-2, the J gene TRBJ1-5, with D possibly TRBD1 on 6 matching bases. V gave up 0 bases and J gave up 5 bases, with 11 bases separating them. The CDR3 is 15 amino acids. Germline values: CDR1 LGHNA, CDR2 YNFKEQ. CDR3 amino acids: CASSQDAGGDQPQHF. The CDR3 DNA is TGTGCCAGCAGCCAAGATGCGGGGGGCGATCAGCCCCAGCATTTT.

The rearrangement uses TRBV28 and TRBJ2-2, with TRBD2 as a possible D gene (6 bases). CDR3 length equals 13 residues. The V gene lost 8 bases and the J gene lost 5 bases, with 12 bases spanning the gap. Germline lookup yields CDR1 MDHEN and CDR2 SYDVKM. CDR3 amino acids: CASGRGSTGELFF. As DNA, the CDR3 is TGTGCCAGCGGCCGGGGGAGTACCGGGGAGCTGTTTTTT.

This clone was recorded a few times. This chain joins TRBV18 and TRBJ2-5; a possible D gene is TRBD2 (5 bases). V lost 0 bases and J lost 5, with 7 bases in between. There are 13 residues in the CDR3. The germline gives CDR1 KGHSH, CDR2 LQKENI. The CDR3 DNA is TGTGCCAGCTCACCACCTTGGAGGGAGACCCAGTACTTC. It translates to CASSPPWRETQYF.

This chain's CDR3 is CASSSYGQIRQETQYF. The CDR3 DNA is TGTGCCAGCAGTTCCTATGGACAGATCAGACAAGAGACCCAGTACTTC. The chain joins TRBV27 to TRBJ2-5; D might be TRBD1 (6 bases). Germline V CDR1 and CDR2: MNHEY, SMNVEV (reference sequence). Trimming took off 4 bases at V and 2 bases at J, with 17 bases between the two ends. The CDR3 spans 16 residues.

The CDR3 coding sequence is TGTGCCACCCTAGCGGGAGAGGCCTCCTACGAGCAGTACTTC. Amino acid sequence: CATLAGEASYEQYF. The chain uses TRBV2 and TRBJ2-7; TRBD2 agrees at 10 bases. The CDR3 runs to 14 residues. Germline values: CDR1 SNHLY, CDR2 FYNNEI. The V gene end was trimmed by 10 bases and the J gene end by 0 bases; junction bases not matched to a gene: 6.

The V call is TRBV27, the J call TRBJ2-3, with 11 positions matching TRBD2. With 5 bases clipped from V and 3 bases from J, the junction kept 4 bases outside the gene matches. This CDR3 contains 15 residues. The V gene's germline CDR1 is MNHEY and CDR2 SMNVEV (reference sequence). DNA of the CDR3: TGTGCCAGCAGTACCTGGACTAGCGGGACAGATACGCAGTATTTT. It yields the protein CASSTWTSGTDTQYF.

The chain couples TRBV4-3 to TRBJ1-2; no definite D call. This CDR3 has 15 amino acids. Trimming removed 0 bases from V and 4 bases from J, with 12 bases in between. CDR1 and CDR2 (germline): LGHNA, YSLEER. The chain's CDR3 is CASSQDWGQVYGYTF. In DNA, the CDR3 is TGCGCCAGCAGCCAAGATTGGGGTCAGGTCTATGGCTACACCTTC.

This clone was counted only a few times. The rearrangement joins TRBV4-1 to TRBJ2-6; 7 positions agree with TRBD2. With V trimmed by 1 base and J by 3 bases, 3 bases remained unmatched. The CDR3 is 16 amino acids. Looked up from germline, CDR1 is MGHRA and CDR2 is YSYEKL. CDR3 DNA: TGCGCCAGCAGCCAAGTGCGGGGGAGTGGGGCCAACGTCCTGACTTTC. Protein sequence: CASSQVRGSGANVLTF.

This chain connects TRBV11-2 to TRBJ2-7; a possible D gene is TRBD2 (6 bases). The CDR3 has 16 amino acids. Looked up from germline, CDR1 is SGHAT and CDR2 is FQNNGV. Trimming took off 5 bases at V and 0 bases at J, with 17 bases between the two ends. CDR3 DNA: TGTGCCAGCAGCACCAGTAGGGGAGGCGGCTCCTACGAGCAGTACGTC. This translates into CASSTSRGGGSYEQYV.

A note on this clone: Germline is not matched at one junction end, which may reflect a read error. This chain connects TRBV4-2 to TRBJ1-5; D possibly corresponds to TRBD1 (6 bases). The CDR3 loop spans 14 amino acids. Germline V gene sequence: CDR1 LGHNA, CDR2 YNFKEQ. The CDR3 here is CASSQDFGTSGASF. In nucleotides, the CDR3 is TGTGCCAGCAGCCAAGATTTTGGTACTTCAGGGGCTAGTTTT.

This clone showed up just a few times. The rearrangement links TRBV7-2 to TRBJ1-5; unclear D gene. Germline loops: CDR1 SGHTA, CDR2 FQGNSA. This CDR3 has 15 amino acids. Trimming left V 1 base short and J 2 bases short, with 9 bases between. This CDR3 is CASSLVGKGNQPQHF. The CDR3 bases are TGTGCCAGCAGCTTAGTAGGGAAGGGCAATCAGCCCCAGCATTTT.

In its sample, this clone was seen a few times. The rearrangement joins TRBV2 to TRBJ1-1; a possible D gene is TRBD1 (5 bases). V was clipped by 10 bases and J by 1 base, with 16 bases between them. Germline values: CDR1 SNHLY, CDR2 FYNNEI. This CDR3 region has 14 residues. The CDR3 loop reads CATTGDVGNTEAFF. CDR3 nucleotide sequence: TGTGCCACCACGGGGGATGTGGGGAACACTGAAGCTTTCTTT.